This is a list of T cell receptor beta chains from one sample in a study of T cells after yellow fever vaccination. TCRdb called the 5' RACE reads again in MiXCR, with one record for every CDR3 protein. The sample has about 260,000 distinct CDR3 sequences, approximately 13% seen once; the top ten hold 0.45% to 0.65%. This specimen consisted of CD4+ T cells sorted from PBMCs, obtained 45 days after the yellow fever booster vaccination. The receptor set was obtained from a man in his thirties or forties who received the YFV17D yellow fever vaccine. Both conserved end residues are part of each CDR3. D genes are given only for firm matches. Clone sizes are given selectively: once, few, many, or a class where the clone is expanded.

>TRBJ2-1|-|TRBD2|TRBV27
CASAGGGLAGGGEQFF
TGTGCCAGCGCAGGCGGGGGACTAGCGGGAGGGGGTGAGCAGTTCTTC
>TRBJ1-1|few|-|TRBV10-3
CAISGAGGDRPEAFF
TGTGCCATCAGTGGGGCAGGAGGCGATAGGCCTGAAGCTTTCTTT
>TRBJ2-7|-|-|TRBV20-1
CSASVGISYEQYF
TGCAGTGCCTCGGTTGGGATCTCCTACGAGCAGTACTTC
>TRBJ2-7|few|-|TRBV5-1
CASSIGQEGPYEQYF
TGCGCCAGCAGTATAGGGCAGGAGGGCCCCTACGAGCAGTACTTC
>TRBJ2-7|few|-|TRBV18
CASSPPGQPGHEQYF
TGTGCCAGCTCACCACCGGGGCAGCCTGGACACGAGCAGTACTTC
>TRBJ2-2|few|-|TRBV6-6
CASTLRAGELFF
TGTGCCAGCACCCTCAGGGCCGGGGAGCTGTTTTTT
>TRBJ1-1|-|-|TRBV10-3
CAISEFRGGENTEAFF
TGTGCCATCAGTGAGTTTCGGGGGGGAGAGAACACTGAAGCTTTCTTT
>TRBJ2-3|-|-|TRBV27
CASGKRTDTQYF
TGTGCCAGCGGGAAGCGCACAGATACGCAGTATTTT
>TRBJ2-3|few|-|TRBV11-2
CASSTSEFDGVTSTDTQYF
TGTGCCAGCAGCACCTCGGAGTTTGATGGGGTTACTAGCACAGATACGCAGTATTTT
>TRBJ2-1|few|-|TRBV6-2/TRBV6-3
CASKTSSQSNEQFF
TGTGCCAGCAAGACTTCTAGCCAAAGTAATGAGCAGTTCTTC
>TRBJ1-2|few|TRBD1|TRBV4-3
CASSQGGQRANYGYTF
TGCGCCAGCAGCCAAGGGGGACAGAGAGCTAACTATGGCTACACCTTC
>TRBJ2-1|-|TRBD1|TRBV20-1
CSADGQGYKDEQFF
TGCAGTGCTGACGGACAGGGGTATAAGGATGAGCAGTTCTTC
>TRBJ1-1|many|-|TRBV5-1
CASSLSPGTEAFF
TGCGCCAGCAGTCTAAGTCCGGGGACTGAAGCTTTCTTT
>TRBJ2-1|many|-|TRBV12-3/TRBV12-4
CASSPGSSSAIEQFF
TGTGCCAGCAGCCCCGGGTCCTCGTCCGCGATTGAGCAGTTCTTC
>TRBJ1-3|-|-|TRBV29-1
CSVEVWEAGNTIYF
TGCAGCGTTGAAGTTTGGGAAGCTGGAAACACCATATATTTT
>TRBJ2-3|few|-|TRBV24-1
CATSDAGPLSDTDTQYF
TGTGCCACCAGTGATGCCGGGCCATTGTCAGACACAGATACGCAGTATTTT
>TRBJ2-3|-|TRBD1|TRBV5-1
CASSAGQARDTQYF
TGCGCCAGCAGCGCCGGACAGGCCCGAGATACGCAGTATTTT
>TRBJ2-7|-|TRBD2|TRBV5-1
CASSPWEGGYEQYF
TGCGCCAGCAGCCCATGGGAGGGAGGATACGAGCAGTACTTC
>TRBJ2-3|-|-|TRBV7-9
CASSRPSGASTDTQYF
TGTGCCAGCAGCCGTCCATCCGGGGCTAGCACAGATACGCAGTATTTT
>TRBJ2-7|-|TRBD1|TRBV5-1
CASSFLGGTGYNEQYF
TGCGCCAGCAGCTTCCTGGGCGGGACAGGGTATAACGAGCAGTACTTC
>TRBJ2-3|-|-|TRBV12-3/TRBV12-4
CASTEGLFTDTQYF
TGTGCCAGCACCGAAGGACTCTTCACAGATACGCAGTATTTT
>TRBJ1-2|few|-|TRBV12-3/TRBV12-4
CASSLAQGTGETF
TGTGCCAGCAGTTTAGCCCAAGGGACGGGGGAAACCTTC
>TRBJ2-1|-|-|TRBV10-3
CAISESSKGPNNEQFF
TGTGCCATCAGTGAGTCTAGCAAGGGCCCTAACAATGAGCAGTTCTTC
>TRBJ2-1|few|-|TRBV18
CASSPSLAGDEQFF
TGTGCCAGCTCACCCAGCTTAGCCGGCGATGAGCAGTTCTTC
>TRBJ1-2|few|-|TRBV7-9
CASSAFSSLRDYGYTF
TGTGCCAGCAGCGCATTCTCGTCCCTGCGAGACTATGGCTACACCTTC
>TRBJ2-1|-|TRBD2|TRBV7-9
CASRRLAGAAYNEQFF
TGTGCCAGCAGACGTCTTGCGGGAGCAGCATACAATGAGCAGTTCTTC
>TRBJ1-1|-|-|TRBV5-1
CASSLPRGDRNTEAFF
TGCGCCAGCAGCCTGCCCCGGGGTGACAGGAACACTGAAGCTTTCTTT
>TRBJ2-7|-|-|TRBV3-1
CASSQVLTSRYEQYF
TGTGCCAGCAGCCAAGTCCTAACTAGCAGGTACGAGCAGTACTTC
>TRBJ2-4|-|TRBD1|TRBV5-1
CASSVAGGIAKNIQYF
TGCGCCAGCAGCGTCGCAGGGGGCATAGCCAAAAACATTCAGTACTTC
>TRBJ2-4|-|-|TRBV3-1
CASSLGSRGEYF
TGTGCCAGCAGCCTCGGATCCAGAGGGGAGTACTTC
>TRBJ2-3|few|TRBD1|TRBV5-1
CASSLTGTGNTDTQYF
TGCGCCAGCAGCCTCACCGGGACAGGGAACACAGATACGCAGTATTTT
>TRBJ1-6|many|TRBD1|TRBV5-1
CASSLQGNNSPLHF
TGCGCCAGCAGCTTACAGGGGAACAATTCACCCCTCCACTTT
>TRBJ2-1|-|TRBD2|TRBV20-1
CSARQSLAGMEEEQFF
TGCAGTGCTAGACAATCCTTAGCGGGCATGGAGGAGGAGCAGTTCTTC
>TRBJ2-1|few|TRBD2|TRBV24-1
CATSDSRRTRDEQFF
TGTGCCACCAGTGATTCCCGCCGGACTAGAGATGAGCAGTTCTTC
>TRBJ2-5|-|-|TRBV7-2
CASSRSWGQETQYF
TGTGCCAGCAGTCGGAGTTGGGGGCAGGAGACCCAGTACTTC
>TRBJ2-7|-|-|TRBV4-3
CASSQAAPYEQYF
TGCGCCAGCAGCCAAGCGGCTCCCTACGAGCAGTACTTC
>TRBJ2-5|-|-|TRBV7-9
CASHGNAQAETQYF
TGTGCCAGTCACGGTAACGCGCAGGCGGAGACCCAGTACTTC
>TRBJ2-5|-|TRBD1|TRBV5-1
CASSGGGQGETQYF
TGCGCCAGCAGCGGTGGGGGACAGGGGGAGACCCAGTACTTC
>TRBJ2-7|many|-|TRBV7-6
CASSLEDRTSYEQYF
TGTGCCAGCAGCTTAGAAGACAGGACCAGCTACGAGCAGTACTTC
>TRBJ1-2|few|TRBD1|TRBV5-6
CASSTGTGEPNYGYTF
TGTGCCAGCAGCACAGGGACAGGAGAACCTAACTATGGCTACACCTTC
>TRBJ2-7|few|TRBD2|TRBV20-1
CSAPSLAQPYEQYF
TGCAGTGCCCCCTCACTAGCGCAACCTTACGAGCAGTACTTC
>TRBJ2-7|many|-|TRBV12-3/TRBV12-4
CASSLGGRDEQYF
TGTGCCAGCAGTTTAGGGGGGCGGGACGAGCAGTACTTC
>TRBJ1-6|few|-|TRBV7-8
CASSTGFRASPLHF
TGTGCCAGCAGTACCGGGTTTAGGGCGTCACCCCTCCACTTT
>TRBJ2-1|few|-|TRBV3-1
CASTKDRIRREQFF
TGTGCCAGCACCAAGGACAGAATCAGGCGGGAGCAGTTCTTC
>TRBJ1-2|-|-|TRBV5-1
CASSLDRVLGYTF
TGCGCCAGCAGCTTGGACAGGGTACTTGGCTACACCTTC
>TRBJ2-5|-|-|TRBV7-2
CASSSTMETQYF
TGTGCCAGCAGCTCGACGATGGAGACCCAGTACTTC
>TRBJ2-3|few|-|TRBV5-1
CASRGVYGTADTQYF
TGCGCCAGCCGAGGGGTATACGGGACGGCAGATACGCAGTATTTT
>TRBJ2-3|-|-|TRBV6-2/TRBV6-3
CASRRLGNTQYF
TGTGCCAGCAGACGGTTGGGCAATACGCAGTATTTT
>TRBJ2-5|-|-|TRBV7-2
CASSLGALETQYF
TGTGCCAGCAGCTTAGGGGCCTTAGAGACCCAGTACTTC
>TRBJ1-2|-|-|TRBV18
CASSPLESHYGYTF
TGTGCCAGCTCACCACTGGAGAGTCATTATGGCTACACCTTC